The clone carrying this TCR beta chain was counted many times. This sample was taken from a study of immune characterization of retroperitoneal liposarcoma. TCRdb re-derived calls from the PCR reads in MiXCR, one entry per CDR3 protein. Found here are more than 8,000 distinct CDR3 sequences, approximately 28% of them singletons; the top ten hold 6.5% to 8.5%. Germline CDR1 and CDR2: SGHTA and FQGNSA. V lost 0 bases to trimming and J lost 5 bases, with 8 bases between them. The CDR3 consists of 14 residues. The chain links TRBV7-2 to TRBJ2-1; D gene uncertain. The sequenced sample consisted of tumor tissue. The TCR originated in a male donor with retroperitoneal liposarcoma. In nucleotides, the CDR3 is TGTGCCAGCAGCTTAGCCCATAGGAACAATGAGCAGTTCTTC. Protein sequence: CASSLAHRNNEQFF.